This TCR beta chain was documented in a study of technical replicates of blood from a handful of donors (dated by TCRdb to the late 2010s). V loses 4 bases of germline sequence and J loses 3 bases, and the interval between the two ends is 7 bases. The CDR3 numbers 12 residues from cysteine through phenylalanine. Only CDR3 DNA remains: 36 bases, in frame from the first base. CDR1 and CDR2, looked up from the germline V gene (reference sequence), are LNHDA and SQIVND. To prepare the library, the immunoSEQ multiplex PCR assay was applied. This immuneACCESS table, as held by TCRdb, lists in-frame sequences with V and J called but not all clones. Of the missing ones, under half trace to an unresolved V gene in checked studies; the others have no known cause. For this sample the table gives some 91,000 clones, of which around 95% were detected only once. The top ten clones comprise roughly 0.22% of the sample.

Comments on this clone: Its recognized antigen is unknown. Base qualities are not recorded, but no much larger clone differs from it by a single base.

This receptor was identified in a human donor in good health. The chain is made from TRBV19 and TRBJ2-7, with TRBD2 as a weak D call on 6 bases. Sequencing was done on a sample of T cells isolated from PBMCs. The nucleotide sequence is TGTGCCAGTAGTACTAGCGACTACGAGCAGTACTTC. Its protein reads: CASSTSDYEQYF.